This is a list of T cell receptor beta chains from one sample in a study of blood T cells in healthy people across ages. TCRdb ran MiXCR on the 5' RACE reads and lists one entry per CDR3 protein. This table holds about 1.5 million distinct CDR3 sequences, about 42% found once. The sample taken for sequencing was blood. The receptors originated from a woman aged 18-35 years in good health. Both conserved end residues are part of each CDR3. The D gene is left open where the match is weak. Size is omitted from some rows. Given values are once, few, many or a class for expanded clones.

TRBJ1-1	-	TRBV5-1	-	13	CSSSPLIGPEAFF	TGCTCCAGCAGCCCCCTTATAGGTCCTGAAGCTTTCTTT
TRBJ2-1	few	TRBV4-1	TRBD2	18	CASSQDGILAADYNEQFF	TGCGCCAGCAGCCAAGACGGGATACTAGCGGCCGATTACAATGAGCAGTTCTTC
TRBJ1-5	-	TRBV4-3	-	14	CASSQMYSNQPQHF	TGCGCCAGCAGCCAAATGTATAGCAATCAGCCCCAGCATTTT
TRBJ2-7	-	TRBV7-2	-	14	CASSVTGPSCEQYF	TGTGCCAGCAGCGTTACGGGCCCCTCCTGCGAGCAGTACTTC
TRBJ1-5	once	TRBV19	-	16	CASRDGAGGRVQPQQF	TGTGCCAGTAGAGATGGCGCCGGGGGAAGGGTTCAGCCCCAGCAATTT
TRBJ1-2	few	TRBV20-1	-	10	CSAPSFGYTF	TGCAGTGCCCCAAGTTTTGGCTACACCTTC
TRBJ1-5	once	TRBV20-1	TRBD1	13	CSAHRGANQPQHF	TGCAGTGCCCACAGGGGTGCCAATCAGCCCCAGCATTTT
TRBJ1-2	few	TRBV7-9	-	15	CASSIEGLLLYGYTF	TGTGCCAGCAGCATCGAGGGTCTTTTGCTTTATGGCTACACCTTC
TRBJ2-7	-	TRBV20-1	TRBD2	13	CSATGTSSYEQYF	TGCAGTGCTACCGGGACTAGCTCCTACGAGCAGTACTTC
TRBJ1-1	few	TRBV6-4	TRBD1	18	CASSDGEDRWERETEAFF	TGTGCCAGCAGTGATGGGGAGGACAGGTGGGAGAGGGAGACTGAAGCTTTCTTT
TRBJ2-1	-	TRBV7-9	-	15	CASTPVGSSYKEQFF	TGTGCCAGCACGCCGGTGGGGAGCTCCTACAAGGAGCAGTTCTTC
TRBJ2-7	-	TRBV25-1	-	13	CASSELDQYEQYF	TGTGCCAGCAGTGAATTAGACCAATACGAGCAGTACTTC
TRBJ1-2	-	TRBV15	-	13	CATSRVSNYGYTF	TGTGCCACCAGCAGAGTAAGCAACTATGGCTACACCTTC
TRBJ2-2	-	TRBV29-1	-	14	CSVEGPGEGEELFF	TGCAGCGTTGAGGGCCCTGGCGAGGGCGAGGAGCTGTTTTTT
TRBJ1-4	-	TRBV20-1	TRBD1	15	CSARRQGAFNEKLFF	TGCAGTGCTAGGAGACAGGGGGCGTTTAATGAAAAACTGTTTTTT
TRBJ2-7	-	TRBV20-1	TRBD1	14	CSARGGTGTYEQYF	TGCAGTGCTAGGGGGGGGACAGGGACTTACGAGCAGTACTTC
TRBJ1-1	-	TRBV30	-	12	CAWTGPNTEAFF	TGTGCCTGGACAGGGCCCAACACTGAAGCTTTCTTT
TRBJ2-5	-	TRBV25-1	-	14	CASSVGGAYNEQYF	TGTGCCAGCAGTGTAGGAGGGGCCTACAATGAGCAGTACTTC
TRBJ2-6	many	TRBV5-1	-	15	CASSEQGSGANVLTF	TGCGCCAGCAGCGAACAGGGTTCTGGGGCCAACGTCCTGACTTTC
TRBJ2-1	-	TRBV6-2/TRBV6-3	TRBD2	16	CASSRHGASGRNEQFF	TGTGCCAGCAGCCGACACGGGGCTAGCGGGAGGAATGAGCAGTTCTTC
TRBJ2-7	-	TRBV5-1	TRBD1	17	CASSFRTGGPSTYEQYF	TGCGCCAGCAGCTTCCGGACAGGGGGACCATCCACCTACGAGCAGTACTTC
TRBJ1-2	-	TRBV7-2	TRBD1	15	CASTGQSYGPYGYTF	TGTGCCAGCACGGGACAGAGTTATGGGCCCTATGGCTACACCTTC
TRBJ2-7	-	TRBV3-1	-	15	CASSQQLTVTYEQYF	TGTGCCAGCAGCCAACAATTGACAGTTACCTACGAGCAGTACTTC
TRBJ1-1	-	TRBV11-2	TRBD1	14	CASSSGQTYTEAFF	TGTGCCAGCAGCTCGGGACAGACCTACACTGAAGCTTTCTTT
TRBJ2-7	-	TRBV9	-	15	CASSAGFTGTYEQYF	TGTGCCAGCAGCGCCGGATTCACAGGGACCTACGAGCAGTACTTC
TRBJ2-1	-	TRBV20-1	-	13	CSARDGKYNEQFF	TGCAGTGCTAGAGACGGAAAGTACAATGAGCAGTTCTTC
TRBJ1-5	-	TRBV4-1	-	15	CASSQDSRGGQPQHF	TGCGCCAGCAGCCAAGATTCAAGGGGAGGGCAGCCCCAGCATTTT
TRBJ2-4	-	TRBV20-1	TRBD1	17	CSAPPGQGARAKNIQYF	TGCAGTGCTCCCCCGGGACAGGGGGCGAGAGCCAAAAACATTCAGTACTTC
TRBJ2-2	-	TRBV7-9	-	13	CASSALLTGELFF	TGTGCCAGCTCAGCACTACTCACCGGGGAGCTGTTTTTT
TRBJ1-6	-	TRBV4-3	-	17	CASSSRRATPGNSPLHF	TGCGCCAGCAGCTCCCGAAGAGCGACTCCAGGGAATTCACCCCTCCACTTT
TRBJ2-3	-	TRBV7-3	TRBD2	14	CASSSSGYTDTQYF	TGTGCCAGCAGCTCTAGCGGTTACACAGATACGCAGTATTTT
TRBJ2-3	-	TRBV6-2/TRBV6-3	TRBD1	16	CASSYSRDSYTDTQYF	TGTGCCAGCAGTTACTCCCGGGACAGCTACACAGATACGCAGTATTTT
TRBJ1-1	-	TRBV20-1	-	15	CSARDRRAGDTEAFF	TGCAGTGCTAGAGATCGACGGGCGGGAGACACTGAAGCTTTCTTT
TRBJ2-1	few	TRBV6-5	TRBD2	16	CASSYKSGSGYNEQFF	TGTGCCAGCAGTTACAAGAGCGGGAGCGGGTACAATGAGCAGTTCTTC
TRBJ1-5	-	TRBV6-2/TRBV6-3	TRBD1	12	CASSQGDRPQHF	TGTGCCAGCAGTCAGGGGGATCGGCCCCAGCATTTT
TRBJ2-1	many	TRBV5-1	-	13	CASSLISYNEQFF	TGCGCCAGCAGCTTGATCTCCTACAATGAGCAGTTCTTC
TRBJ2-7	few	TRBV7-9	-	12	CASSVQSYEQYF	TGTGCCAGCAGTGTACAGTCTTACGAGCAGTACTTC
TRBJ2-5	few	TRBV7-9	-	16	CASSLVFGVAQETQYF	TGTGCCAGCAGCTTAGTGTTCGGGGTGGCTCAAGAGACCCAGTACTTC
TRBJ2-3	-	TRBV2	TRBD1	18	CASRNTGTGASLVDTQYF	TGTGCCAGCAGAAACACCGGGACAGGGGCCTCCCTGGTGGATACGCAGTATTTT
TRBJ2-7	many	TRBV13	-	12	CASSSYGYEQYF	TGTGCCAGCAGCTCTTACGGCTACGAGCAGTACTTC
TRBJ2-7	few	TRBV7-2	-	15	CASSLETGAPYEQYF	TGTGCCAGCAGTCTAGAGACGGGCGCTCCCTACGAGCAGTACTTC